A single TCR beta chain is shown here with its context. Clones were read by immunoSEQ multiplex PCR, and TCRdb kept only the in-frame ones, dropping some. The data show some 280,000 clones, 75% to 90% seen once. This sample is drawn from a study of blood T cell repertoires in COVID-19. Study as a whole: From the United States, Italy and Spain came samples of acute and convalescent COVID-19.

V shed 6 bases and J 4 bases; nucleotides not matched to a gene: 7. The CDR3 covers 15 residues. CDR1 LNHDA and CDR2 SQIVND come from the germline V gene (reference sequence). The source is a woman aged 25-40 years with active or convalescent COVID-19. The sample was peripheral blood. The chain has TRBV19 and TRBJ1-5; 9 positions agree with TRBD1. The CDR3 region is CASSRLQGANQPQHF. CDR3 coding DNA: TGTGCCAGTAGCAGATTACAGGGGGCTAATCAGCCCCAGCATTTT.